This entry concerns a single T cell receptor beta chain. The antigen it binds to is not known. The sample holds no much larger clone one base away, and base qualities are not on file. The entire isolated RNA was reverse transcribed using the High Capacity cDNA Reverse Transcription Kit, and thus expressed TCRB transcripts were sequenced. Deep immunoSEQ sequencing was performed on naive, central memory and regulatory T cell samples, with an average of roughly 3.6 million total reads per sample. Sorted cells were lysed in RLT buffer, and RNA was extracted using DNase-treated RNeasy Micro or Mini kits according to cell number. Each cell subset was processed on its own to prevent cross-contamination, while patient and healthy donor samples were processed together. TCRB sequences were amplified from cDNA with the immunoSEQ multiplex PCR, producing 87-bp fragments spanning the CDR3 region. Sequencing of the amplicons was done on the Illumina HiSeq platform. Per the original workflow: PCR bias was computationally corrected using synthetic template baselines, reads within Hamming distance 2 were collapsed, and singletons that could not be merged were discarded. Reads were aligned against IMGT to assign V, D and J genes, CDR3 length and insertions or deletions at six rearrangement sites. Within each subset, clonotype counts were normalized to sorted cell number, after which true diversity and Gini coefficients were computed with the tcR R package. The overlap coefficient, calculated on TCRB nucleotide sequences, was used to quantify repertoire sharing. As a proxy for the pre-selection repertoire, out-of-frame TCRB sequences from naive cells were analyzed. The clones in this table, taken by TCRdb from immuneACCESS, are in-frame only. Not every clone is retained; where verified, under half of the shortfall comes from an unresolved V gene, and the cause of the rest is unknown. From that table come the V and J calls and clone size; the DNA was used to work out D and trimming. Within this sample are around 600,000 clones, with over 10% of them counted one time only. More than 0.09% of the sample is held by the ten biggest clonotypes.

These data belong to a study of beta chain features in type 1 diabetes (dated 2018 in TCRdb). Regarding the research as a whole: Mean age, gender distribution, total cell number and subset yield did not differ between patients and healthy donors. Regulatory and stem cell-like memory subsets were isolated from only 8 patients and roughly eight healthy donors, whereas naive and central memory subsets came from all 30 or so donors. In the study, recently diagnosed type 1 diabetes patients and matched healthy donors were compared on the TCRB repertoires of their sorted circulating CD4+ T cell subsets. A total of approximately 100 million sorted cells were examined across all samples, and the number of cells per subset was strongly correlated with RNA yield. General study outcomes and caveats: Only small numbers of individuals were included in the HLA sub-analyses, which left unresolved whether HLA type had any influence on TCRB rearrangement. The naive, central memory and regulatory TCRB repertoires appeared to resemble one another more closely among patients than among healthy donors. In all four CD4+ subsets, TCRB CDR3 length was moderately but significantly shorter in type 1 diabetes patients. Patients with type 1 diabetes made fewer insertions and deleted more nucleotides at VDJ recombination sites, implying thymic rearrangement abnormalities. Because cDNA was sequenced instead of genomic DNA, activated cells with high expression could be over-represented, although the groups did not differ in activation or CD3 levels. Shorter templates might have been favored by PCR, but patient and control samples were amplified and corrected together, so both groups would have been affected equally by any skew.

A distance of 6 bases separates the germline ends of V and J, which lose 5 bases and 3 bases respectively. The CDR3 goes from the cysteine to the phenylalanine over 12 residues. Here the CDR3 DNA is all that survives: 36 bases in frame from base 1. CDR1 and CDR2 (SGHTA, FQGNSA) derive from the germline V gene. From each donor, a single peripheral blood sample of about 100 mL on average was drawn into heparinised tubes. Naive, central memory, regulatory and stem cell-like memory CD4+ T cells were sorted on a BD FACSAria II using a panel including CD45RO, CCR7, CD25, CD127, CD95 and CD27. All sorted populations exceeded 95% purity. Right away, PBMCs were isolated by Lymphoprep density gradient centrifugation and were stained directly, with no culture step. To minimize batch effects, samples were stained and sorted in pairs, one healthy donor with one patient per experiment.

This receptor was taken from a man in his thirties or forties with type 1 diabetes. Rearrangement joined TRBV7-2 to TRBJ2-3; confidence is insufficient to name the D gene. Input material: naive CD4+ T cells from blood. This specimen's cell subset or site label, interpreted: true naive CD4+ T cells. The bases are TGTGCCAGCAGCCCCCAGACAGATACGCAGTATTTT. Its amino acids are CASSPQTDTQYF.